Below, one TCR beta chain is given with its context. Its antigen is not known. The data derive from a study of T cell responses to AZD1222 COVID-19 vaccine. TCRdb's copy holds only in-frame clones and misses some; the assay was immunoSEQ multiplex PCR. The table includes about 56,000 clones, approximately 85% detected once. Study observations and caveats: At baseline, seropositivity was found in only a handful of AZD1222 recipients. Among the donors, most were white British and more were female, and clonal diversity was possibly underestimated.

This TCR was sampled from an adult in good health. The input for sequencing was peripheral blood, taken on day 0 of AZD1222 vaccination.

CDR3 in amino acids: CASSYGYNQPQHF. Written as DNA, the CDR3 is TGTGCCAGCAGTTACGGGTACAATCAGCCCCAGCATTTT. The V and J genes are TRBV6-5 and TRBJ1-5; no definite D call. Germline values: CDR1 MNHEY, CDR2 SVGAGI. The CDR3 contains 13 residues. V was shortened by 2 bases and J by 3 bases, with 5 bases between the two germline ends.